Below, 29 T cell receptor beta chains from the same sample are listed, as sequenced in a study of tumor and adjacent non-tumor tissue in lung cancer. TCRbeta libraries were built with three rounds of nested PCR, modified from ARM-PCR. Each CDR3 protein gets one entry after TCRdb re-called the multiplex PCR reads with MiXCR. The data contain more than 75,000 distinct CDR3 sequences, less than 85% of them singletons. This sample's RNA came from whole unsorted tissue. More than 3 cm separated this lung sample from the edge of the tumor. Source material: distant non-tumor lung tissue. The receptors derive from a man aged 55 to 70 with small cell lung cancer.

On this clonotype: The junction differs from germline at one of its ends, possibly a read error. The V call is TRBV11-2, the J call TRBJ2-1; TRBD2 aligns across 10 bases. The CDR3 is 18 amino acids. Germline values: CDR1 SGHAT, CDR2 FQNNGV. In DNA, the CDR3 is TGTGGCAGCAGCTTAGGAATAGCGGGAGGCTACTACTACAATGAGCAGTTATTC. Encoded protein: CGSSLGIAGGYYYNEQLF.

This clonotype showed up many times. The chain couples TRBV29-1 to TRBJ2-7; TRBD2 agrees at 8 bases. The V and J ends lost 3 bases and 0 bases, in that order; junction bases with no gene match: 7. This CDR3 is built from 15 residues. Germline CDR1 SQVTM, CDR2 ANQGSEA. In DNA form, the CDR3 reads TGCAGCGTTGAGTTCACTAGCGGTTTCTCCTACGAGCAGTACTTC. Protein product: CSVEFTSGFSYEQYF.

Details on this clonotype: The junction shows a germline mismatch at one end, possibly a read error. The chain recombines TRBV6-5 with TRBJ2-1, with 9 bases that match TRBD2. This CDR3 is built from 16 residues. CDR1 MNHEY and CDR2 SVGAGI come from the germline V gene. CDR3 nucleotides: TGTGCCAGCAGCTTCTCGGAGGCGGGAGGGCTCCATGAACAGTTCTTC. It specifies CASSFSEAGGLHEQFF.

The table lists this clonotype with a few counts. Likely a read error: the CDR3 ends without its conserved phenylalanine or tryptophan. The chain joins TRBV29-1 to TRBJ2-5; tentatively, D is TRBD1 (5 bases). The CDR3 sequence is 11 residues long. Germline V gene data show CDR1 as SQVTM and CDR2 as ANQGSEA. The CDR3 is CSVQVQETQYL. DNA for the CDR3: TGCAGCGTACAGGTCCAAGAGACACAGTACCTC.

This chain links TRBV4-1 with TRBJ2-2, with no clear D. The CDR3 covers 15 residues. Germline V gene sequence: CDR1 MGHRA, CDR2 YSYEKL. The V gene lost 3 bases and the J gene lost 5 bases, with 13 bases spanning the gap. CDR3 sequence: CASSHFGAKTGELFF. DNA for the CDR3: TGCGCCAGCAGCCATTTCGGAGCCAAAACCGGGGAGCTGTTTTTT.

Details on this clonotype: A much bigger clone sits one base away, suggesting this may be a read error. The J gene is TRBJ2-7, the V gene TRBV28, with TRBD1 as a possible D gene (5 bases). CDR1 is MDHEN, CDR2 SYDVKM, per germline. The V gene lost 7 bases and the J gene lost 3 bases, with 16 bases spanning the gap. The CDR3 is made up of 14 amino acids. The CDR3 protein is CASNEGTGDYEQYF. In DNA form, the CDR3 reads TGTGCCAGCAATGAAGGAACAGGAGACTACGAGCAGTACTTC.

On this clonotype itself: An end of the junction does not agree with germline; a read error may underlie this. The V and J genes are TRBV20-1 and TRBJ1-6, with D maybe TRBD1 (5 bases). The CDR3 runs 14 residues. The V gene's germline CDR1 is DFQATT and CDR2 SNEGSKA (reference sequence). The CDR3 here is CSARVRGEGSPLHF. DNA of the CDR3: TGCAGTGCCAGAGTTAGGGGCGAAGGGTCACCCCTCCACTTT.

CDR3 sequence: CTVELAGVVSNKQFF. The DNA for the CDR3 is TGCACAGTGGAACTAGCGGGAGTAGTAAGTAATAAGCAGTTCTTC. The chain recombines TRBV29-1 with TRBJ2-1; the match to TRBD2 covers 11 bases. Germline V gives CDR1 SQVTM, CDR2 ANQGSEA. The CDR3 length is 15 residues.

The table lists this clonotype with a count of one. This rearrangement joins TRBV5-4 to TRBJ2-5; the match to TRBD2 covers 12 bases. The CDR3 spans 15 residues. The J segment lost 3 bases and the V segment lost 0 bases, leaving 0 bases of the junction unmatched. Germline CDR1 and CDR2: SGHNT and YYREEE (reference sequence). DNA for the CDR3: TGTGCCAGCAGCTTGGGGACTAGCGGGAAAGAGACCCAGTACTTC. Protein product: CASSLGTSGKETQYF. The complete variable domain, with remaining parts taken from reference TRBV5-4 and TRBJ2-5, reads ETGVTQSPTHLIKTRGQQVTLRCSSQSGHNTVSWYQQALGQGPQFIFQYYREEENGRGNFPPRFSGLQFPNYSSELNVNALELDDSALYLCASSLGTSGKETQYFGPGTRLLVL.

This clonotype has a handful of counts. CDR3 protein: CASSLGNAGEKLFF. The CDR3 bases are TGTGCCAGCAGCTTAGGAAACGCAGGGGAAAAACTGTTTTTT. The chain couples TRBV7-9 to TRBJ1-4; D is possibly TRBD1 (5 bases). CDR1 is SEHNR and CDR2 is FQNEAQ in the germline V gene (reference sequence). V lost 1 base and J 8 bases, leaving 11 bases between the germline ends. The CDR3 consists of 14 residues.

As for this clonotype: Possible read error: a much larger clone is one base away. The chain employs TRBV28 and TRBJ1-3; TRBD1 matches at 7 bases. J lost 3 bases, V lost 4 bases, and 12 bases had no gene match. Germline assignment: CDR1 MDHEN and CDR2 SYDVKM. This CDR3 has 17 residues. The CDR3, as DNA: TGTGCCAGCAGTTCTCAGGGACAGATGATTTATGGAAACACCATATATTTT. This gives the protein CASSSQGQMIYGNTIYF.

On this clonotype: A read error may produce the germline difference seen at one junction end. The chain links TRBV11-3 to TRBJ2-1, with unresolved D. This CDR3 is built from 13 residues. From germline, CDR1 is SGHNT and CDR2 YENEEA. CDR3 nucleotides: TGTGCCAGCAGCACGAGTAATGAGGATGAGCGGTTCTTC. It encodes CASSTSNEDERFF.

Written as DNA, the CDR3 is TGCAGTGCAGGGGCAGACCGGAGGGAAAAACTGTTTTTT. Encoded protein: CSAGADRREKLFF. The gene calls are TRBV20-1 and TRBJ1-4; a weak D match, TRBD1 (5 bases). V was shortened by 6 bases and J by 8 bases, with 16 bases between the two germline ends. The CDR3 loop spans 13 amino acids. Germline V CDR1 and CDR2: DFQATT, SNEGSKA (reference sequence).

As to this clonotype: The junction shows a germline mismatch at one end, possibly a read error. The chain is built from TRBV6-5 and TRBJ2-1, with a possible D match to TRBD2 (6 bases). Germline V gene sequence: CDR1 MNHEY, CDR2 SVGAGI. The CDR3 covers 14 residues. The CDR3 region has the DNA TGTGCCAGCAGGCGAGGCGGGACGGACAATGAGCACCTCTTC. It codes for CASRRGGTDNEHLF.

The CDR3 DNA is TGTGCCAGCAGACTGGCGGGACGTGACTCCGAGCAGTACTTC. It is translated as CASRLAGRDSEQYF. This chain joins TRBV11-2 and TRBJ2-7; TRBD2 might be the D (6 bases). Germline-derived CDR1 and CDR2 are SGHAT and FQNNGV. V was pared by 6 bases and J by 6 bases, with 18 bases between. This CDR3 is built from 14 residues.

This clonotype showed up just a few times. This may be a read error: a much more frequent sequence differs by one nucleotide. This sequence joins TRBV7-8 and TRBJ2-3; 9 bases fit TRBD1. Looked up from germline, CDR1 is SGHVS and CDR2 is FQNEAQ. V lost 7 bases, J lost 2 bases, and 16 bases stayed unmatched. The CDR3 spans 18 residues. The CDR3 sequence: CASNSTGTGRLITDTQYF. The CDR3 bases are TGTGCCAGCAACTCCACCGGGACAGGGCGTTTAATCACAGATACGCAGTATTTT.

A remark on this clonotype: As the CDR3 is not closed by the conserved phenylalanine or tryptophan, this likely results from a read error. The V and J genes are TRBV20-1 and TRBJ2-7; unclear D gene. CDR1 and CDR2 (germline): DFQATT, SNEGSKA (reference sequence). Trimming pared 7 bases from V and 2 bases from J, leaving 9 bases between. The CDR3 is 11 residues long. CDR3: CSVLQAYEQYL. The CDR3 DNA is TGCAGTGTTCTGCAGGCCTACGAGCAGTACCTC.

The table lists this clonotype with a few counts. The gene calls are TRBV30 and TRBJ1-1; the match to TRBD1 covers 10 bases. The CDR3 sequence is 18 residues long. CDR1 is GTSNPN, CDR2 SVGIG, per germline (reference sequence). The V gene end was trimmed by 0 bases and the J gene end by 4 bases; junction bases not matched to a gene: 14. The CDR3 loop reads CAWSVPVIGQGGFTEAFF. CDR3 nucleotides: TGTGCCTGGAGTGTACCTGTTATAGGACAGGGGGGTTTCACTGAAGCTTTCTTT.

On this clonotype: This may stem from a read error, because a much larger clone lies one nucleotide away. The chain links TRBV12-5 to TRBJ2-1; D not certain. CDR3 size: 14 residues. The V and J ends lost 5 bases and 6 bases respectively, with 14 bases between them. CDR1 is LGHNT and CDR2 is FRNRAP in the germline V gene. In DNA, the CDR3 is TGTGCTAGTGGTCCCCCCGGCGCCGTCAATGAGCAGTTCTTC. Amino acid sequence: CASGPPGAVNEQFF.

This clonotype was counted only a few times. A read error may produce the germline difference seen at one junction end. The V gene is TRBV6-6, the J gene TRBJ2-3, with D possibly called TRBD1 or TRBD2 (5 bases each). From germline, CDR1 is MNHNY and CDR2 SVGAGI (reference sequence). The CDR3 has 15 residues. The CDR3 coding sequence is TGTACCAGTAGTCGGGGCCGGCCCTTCACAGATACGCAGTATTTT. It specifies CTSSRGRPFTDTQYF.

This chain connects TRBV4-1 to TRBJ1-1; D is possibly TRBD1 (5 bases). V was trimmed by 9 bases and J by 6 bases, leaving 23 bases between them. The CDR3 contains 15 residues. CDR1 is MGHRA and CDR2 is YSYEKL in the germline V gene. The CDR3 spells CARGQVLQRGAEAFF. The DNA of the CDR3 is TGCGCCAGGGGCCAAGTGCTACAGCGGGGGGCTGAAGCTTTCTTT.

This clonotype was seen once. One end of the junction does not line up with germline, which may come from a read error. The V call is TRBV11-3, the J call TRBJ2-1; D gene ambiguous. There are 16 residues in the CDR3. From germline, CDR1 is SGHNT and CDR2 YENEEA. CDR3 bases: TGTGCCAGCAGCTTAAACGCGGAAAACTTCTACAATGAGCTGTTCTTC. This gives the protein CASSLNAENFYNELFF. Using reference TRBV11-3 and TRBJ2-1 for the parts outside the CDR3, the full variable domain is EAGVVQSPRYKIIEKKQPVAFWCNPISGHNTLYWYLQNLGQGPELLIRYENEEAVDDSQLPKDRFSAERLKGVDSTLKIQPAELGDSAVYLCASSLNAENFYNELFFGPGTRLTVL.

With respect to this clonotype: The final CDR3 position lacks the conserved phenylalanine or tryptophan, pointing to a likely read error. The chain joins TRBV11-2 to TRBJ2-3; weak D call: TRBD2 (5 bases). This CDR3 has 16 amino acids. Germline assignment: CDR1 SGHAT and CDR2 FQNNGV. The CDR3 DNA sequence: TGTGCCTGCAGCTCAACTCTAGGAGGTAGAACAGATACGCAGTATCTT. Protein sequence: CACSSTLGGRTDTQYL.

This clonotype showed up many times. The CDR3 DNA reads TGTGCCAGCAGCTTCCGGGACAAATACAATGAGCAGTTCTTC. The encoded protein is CASSFRDKYNEQFF. This chain links TRBV5-4 with TRBJ2-1; TRBD1 might be the D (6 bases). This CDR3 region has 14 residues. The germline CDR1 and CDR2 sequences are SGHNT and YYREEE (reference sequence). Trimming left V 2 bases short and J 4 bases short, with 10 bases between.

On this clonotype: An end of the junction differs from the germline gene, which may be a read error. This chain connects TRBV4-1 to TRBJ2-7; D unclear. The CDR3 is made up of 13 amino acids. Per germline, CDR1 MGHRA and CDR2 YSYEKL. CDR3 loop: CASSFNRIYERYF. The CDR3 DNA is TGCGCCAGCAGTTTCAACAGAATCTACGAGCGGTACTTC.

The J gene is TRBJ1-4, the V gene TRBV10-3; 8 bases are a match to TRBD1. J was trimmed by 11 bases and V by 10 bases; bases with no gene match: 9. This CDR3 contains 12 residues. The germline CDR1 and CDR2 sequences are ENHRY and SYGVKD. The CDR3 here is CATRGRGEKLFF. In DNA, the CDR3 is TGTGCCACCAGGGGGCGGGGTGAGAAACTGTTTTTT.

The chain carries TRBV6-5 and TRBJ2-1; D is unclear. Germline V CDR1 and CDR2: MNHEY, SVGAGI. The CDR3 runs to 13 residues. The CDR3 coding sequence is TGTGGTAGCAGCCGCTCCGGGTACAATGAGCAGTTCTTC. Its protein product is CGSSRSGYNEQFF.

The chain joins TRBV6-6 to TRBJ2-1; no definite D call. Germline loops: CDR1 MNHNY, CDR2 SVGAGI (reference sequence). The CDR3 totals 12 residues. The CDR3 here is CVSSYSLNEQFF. The CDR3 region has the DNA TGTGTCAGTAGTTACTCTCTCAATGAGCAGTTCTTC.

Of note for this clonotype: At one boundary the junction diverges from the germline segment, which might be a read error. CDR3 in DNA: TGTGCCGTCTCCGGGACCATTGGGGACACCGGGGAGCTATTTTTT. Its translation: CAVSGTIGDTGELFF. The chain uses TRBV10-3 and TRBJ2-2; the D gene is possibly TRBD1 (6 bases). This CDR3 spans 15 amino acids. Germline CDR1 is ENHRY and CDR2 is SYGVKD.